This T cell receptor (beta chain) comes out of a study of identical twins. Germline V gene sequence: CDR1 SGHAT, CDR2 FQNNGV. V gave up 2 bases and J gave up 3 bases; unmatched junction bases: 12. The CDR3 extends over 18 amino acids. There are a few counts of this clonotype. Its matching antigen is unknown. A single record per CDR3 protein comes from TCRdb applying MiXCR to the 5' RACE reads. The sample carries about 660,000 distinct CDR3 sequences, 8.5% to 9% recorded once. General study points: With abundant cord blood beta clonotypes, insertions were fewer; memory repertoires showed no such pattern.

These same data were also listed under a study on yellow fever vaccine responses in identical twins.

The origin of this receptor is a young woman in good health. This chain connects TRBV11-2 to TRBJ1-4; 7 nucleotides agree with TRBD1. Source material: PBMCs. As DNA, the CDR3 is TGTGCCAGCAGCTTAAGAGGGACAGTTACGCAAGCTAATGAAAAACTGTTTTTT. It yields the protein CASSLRGTVTQANEKLFF.